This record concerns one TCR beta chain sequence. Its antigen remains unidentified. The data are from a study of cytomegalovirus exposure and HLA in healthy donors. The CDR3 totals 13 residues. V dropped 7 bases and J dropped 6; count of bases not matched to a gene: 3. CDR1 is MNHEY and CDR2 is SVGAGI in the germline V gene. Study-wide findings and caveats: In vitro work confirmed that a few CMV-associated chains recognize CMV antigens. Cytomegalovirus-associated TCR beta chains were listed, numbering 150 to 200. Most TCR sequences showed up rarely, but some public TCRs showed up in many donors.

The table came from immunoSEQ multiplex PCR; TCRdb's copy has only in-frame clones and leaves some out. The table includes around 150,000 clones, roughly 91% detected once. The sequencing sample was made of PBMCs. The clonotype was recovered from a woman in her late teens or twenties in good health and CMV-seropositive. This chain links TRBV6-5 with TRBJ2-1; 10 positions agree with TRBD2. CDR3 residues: CASKIAGGNEQFF. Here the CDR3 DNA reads TGTGCCAGCAAAATAGCGGGGGGCAATGAGCAGTTCTTC.